These 12 T cell receptor beta chains were all obtained from the same sample, sequenced in a study of T cell repertoires in cytomegalovirus infection. TCRdb re-analysed the reads in MiXCR, keeping a single row per CDR3 protein. Here the sample spans approximately 76,000 distinct CDR3 sequences, 3% to 4.5% being singletons. Sequencing was performed on PBMCs. Receptors were obtained from a human donor in good health (CMV status not recorded). Some clones in this sample may be carry-over from other donors' samples.

This clonotype was counted at least ten times. V and J are TRBV20-1 and TRBJ1-1; a possible D gene is TRBD1 (5 bases). This CDR3 is built from 15 residues. The germline gives CDR1 DFQATT, CDR2 SNEGSKA (reference sequence). Trimming took 0 bases from V and 5 from J, leaving 16 bases between them. Written as DNA, the CDR3 is TGCAGTGCTAGAGATGCAGGGAGCCCCCCTACTGAAGCTTTCTTT. Protein product: CSARDAGSPPTEAFF.

This clonotype has a count of ten or more. The chain combines TRBV23-1 with TRBJ1-2; D might be TRBD1 (6 bases). TRBV23-1 is given ORF status, its function remaining uncertain. The length of the CDR3 is 15 residues. Trimming stripped 5 bases from V and 0 bases from J, with 13 bases between. CDR3 DNA sequence: TGCGCCAGCAGTAGTGGGGGCGGAGCTAACTATGGCTACACCTTC. It encodes CASSSGGGANYGYTF.

This clonotype came up many times. CDR3 bases: TGTGCCAGCGGTTGGGGAAACACCATATATTTT. Translated, it gives CASGWGNTIYF. The chain carries TRBV2 and TRBJ1-3, with no clear D. Trimming took off 8 bases at V and 4 bases at J, with 6 bases between the two ends. The CDR3 length is 11 residues. Germline CDR1 reads SNHLY; CDR2 reads FYNNEI.

This clonotype was observed many times. V usage is TRBV5-1 and J usage is TRBJ2-3; either TRBD1 or TRBD2 may fit D (5 bases each). The germline V and J ends were trimmed by 6 bases and 2 bases, with 16 bases remaining between them. Per germline, CDR1 SGHRS and CDR2 YFSETQ. The CDR3 has 15 amino acids. CDR3 region: CASKLDGATTDTQYF. Here the CDR3 DNA reads TGCGCCAGCAAACTGGACGGGGCCACCACAGATACGCAGTATTTT.

This clonotype was seen at least ten times. The V call is TRBV2, the J call TRBJ1-6; 7 bases align to TRBD1. The CDR3 sequence is 15 residues long. V lost 7 bases and J lost 7; bases outside the gene matches: 10. From germline, CDR1 is SNHLY and CDR2 FYNNEI. The CDR3: CASTPPGGGNSPLHF. DNA for the CDR3: TGTGCCAGCACTCCTCCGGGAGGGGGCAATTCACCCCTCCACTTT. The full variable domain, with the rest looked up from reference TRBV2 and TRBJ1-6, is EPEVTQTPSHQVTQMGQEVILRCVPISNHLYFYWYRQILGQKVEFLVSFYNNEISEKSEIFDDQFSVERPDGSNFTLKIRSTKLEDSAMYFCASTPPGGGNSPLHFGNGTRLTVT.

This clonotype was picked up many times. The rearrangement joins TRBV5-4 to TRBJ2-5; no reliable D call. Germline V gene lookup returns CDR1 SGHNT and CDR2 YYREEE (reference sequence). V was clipped by 6 bases and J by 0 bases, with 6 bases between them. This CDR3 contains 12 residues. CDR3 sequence (DNA): TGTGCCAGCACCCGGGACCAAGAGACCCAGTACTTC. Amino acids: CASTRDQETQYF. The full variable domain, rest sourced from reference TRBV5-4 and TRBJ2-5, is ETGVTQSPTHLIKTRGQQVTLRCSSQSGHNTVSWYQQALGQGPQFIFQYYREEENGRGNFPPRFSGLQFPNYSSELNVNALELDDSALYLCASTRDQETQYFGPGTRLLVL.

In its sample, this clonotype ranks as medium-sized (0.01 to 0.1%). This chain links TRBV7-2 with TRBJ2-3; D could derive from TRBD1 or TRBD2 (5 bases each). CDR1 SGHTA and CDR2 FQGNSA come from the germline V gene. Trimming took off 5 bases at V and 6 bases at J, with 15 bases between the two ends. The CDR3 covers 14 residues. The CDR3 nucleotides read TGTGCCAGCAGCCCGGGACGTCTTATTGATACGCAGTATTTT. Its protein product is CASSPGRLIDTQYF.

In its sample, this clonotype was seen many times. This chain joins TRBV5-1 and TRBJ2-1, with D hard to call. V was clipped by 3 bases and J by 8 bases, with 9 bases between them. CDR1 and CDR2 from the germline V gene are SGHRS and YFSETQ. CDR3 length: 12 residues. CDR3 nucleotides: TGCGCCAGCAGCTCGCAGAACTATGAGCAGTTCTTC. This encodes CASSSQNYEQFF.

This clonotype was recorded many times. V usage is TRBV5-1 and J usage is TRBJ1-1; D may be TRBD1 (5 bases). This CDR3 spans 16 amino acids. V shed 6 bases and J shed 4 bases, with 22 bases lying between them. Germline V CDR1 and CDR2: SGHRS, YFSETQ. The CDR3 DNA reads as TGCGCCAGCAAACCCAGTCAGGGACCCGCTGTCACTGAAGCTTTCTTT. It is translated as CASKPSQGPAVTEAFF.

The sample holds many counts of this clonotype. This rearrangement joins TRBV6-1 to TRBJ1-1; D call uncertain. Trimming removed 7 bases at V and 1 base at J, with 16 bases between. Germline V gene data show CDR1 as MNHNS and CDR2 as SASEGT. This CDR3 is built from 15 residues. The CDR3 nucleotides read TGTGCCAGCAAACCTCGGGCCTCGGGGAACACTGAAGCTTTCTTT. Its translation: CASKPRASGNTEAFF.

As regards this clonotype: As the CDR3 is not closed by the conserved phenylalanine or tryptophan, this likely results from a read error. V is TRBV7-2 and J is TRBJ2-7; a weak D match, TRBD1 (5 bases). Deletions cut 5 bases from V and 1 base from J, with 12 bases between. CDR1 and CDR2 (germline): SGHTA, FQGNSA. This CDR3 contains 14 residues. The CDR3 spells CTSSIARQSYEQYS. The CDR3 DNA follows: TGTACCAGCAGCATTGCCCGACAGTCCTACGAGCAGTACTCC.

This clonotype was recorded many times. V and J are TRBV6-2 or TRBV6-3 and TRBJ2-1, with 8 bases matching TRBD1. Germline V lookup: CDR1 MNHEY, CDR2 SVGEGT. The CDR3 totals 15 residues. Trimming took 7 bases from V and 5 from J; bases not matched to a gene: 10. CDR3 protein: CASNRPQGAHNEQFF. In DNA form, the CDR3 reads TGTGCCAGCAATCGTCCCCAGGGGGCCCACAATGAGCAGTTCTTC.